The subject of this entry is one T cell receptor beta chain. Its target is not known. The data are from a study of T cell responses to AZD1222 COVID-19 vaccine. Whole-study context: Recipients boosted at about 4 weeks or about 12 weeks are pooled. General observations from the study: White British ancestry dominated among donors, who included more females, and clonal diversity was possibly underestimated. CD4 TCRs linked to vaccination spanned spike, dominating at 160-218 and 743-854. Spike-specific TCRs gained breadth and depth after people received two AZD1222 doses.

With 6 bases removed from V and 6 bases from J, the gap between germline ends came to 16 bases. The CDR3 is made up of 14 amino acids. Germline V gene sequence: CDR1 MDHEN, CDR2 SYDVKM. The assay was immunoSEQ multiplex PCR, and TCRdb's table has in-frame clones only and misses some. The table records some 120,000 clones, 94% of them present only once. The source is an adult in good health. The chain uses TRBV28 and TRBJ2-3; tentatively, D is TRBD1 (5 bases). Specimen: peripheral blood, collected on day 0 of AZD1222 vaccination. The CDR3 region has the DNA TGTGCCAGCAGACCCCTCTCTGGGGCGGATACGCAGTATTTT. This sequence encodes CASRPLSGADTQYF. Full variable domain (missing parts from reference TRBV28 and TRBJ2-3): DVKVTQSSRYLVKRTGEKVFLECVQDMDHENMFWYRQDPGLGLRLIYFSYDVKMKEKGDIPEGYSVSREKKERFSLILESASTNQTSMYLCASRPLSGADTQYFGPGTRLTVL.